This T cell receptor beta chain was sequenced during a study of Graves' ophthalmopathy and Graves' hyperthyroidism. The CDR3 loop spans 11 amino acids. CDR1 SQVTM and CDR2 ANQGSEA come from the germline V gene. Trimming took off 1 base at V and 6 bases at J, with 6 bases between the two ends. The authors amplified TCR beta CDR3 regions from RNA transcripts. First-round RT-PCR with HTBI primers preceded a second-round multiplex PCR. TCRdb reanalysed the multiplex PCR reads using MiXCR and keeps one entry per CDR3 protein. Among approximately 210,000 distinct CDR3 sequences listed, around 28% were seen once.

This receptor was identified in a man in his fifties with Graves' ophthalmopathy. The specimen was peripheral blood. This sequence joins TRBV29-1 and TRBJ1-1; D is ambiguous. CDR3 DNA: TGCAGCGTTGAAGTTTATGCTGAAGCTTTCTTT. This sequence encodes CSVEVYAEAFF.